Below are 2 T cell receptor beta chains sequenced from a single sample in a study of T-cell reconstitution after alpha-beta-depleted transplantation in children. Unique molecular identifiers were used to barcode this TCRbeta library. In TCRdb, the PCR reads were re-called with MiXCR into one record per CDR3 protein. This table holds some 530,000 distinct CDR3 sequences, roughly an eighth found once. This material consisted of PBMCs from the stem cell graft donor, taken from the stem cell graft. The origin of the receptors is a human donor who donated a stem cell graft to a child with combined immunodeficiency.

This clonotype has only a few counts. The chain is built from TRBV6-1 and TRBJ2-2; TRBD2 is a possible D gene (5 bases). Germline V gene data show CDR1 as MNHNS and CDR2 as SASEGT. This CDR3 region has 15 residues. The V gene lost 6 bases and the J gene lost 7 bases, with 18 bases spanning the gap. The CDR3: CASSSGSIVSGELFF. The CDR3, as DNA: TGTGCCAGCAGCTCGGGGTCAATTGTCAGCGGGGAGCTGTTTTTT.

In its sample, this clonotype was seen a few times. The rearrangement links TRBV6-5 to TRBJ2-4; D might be TRBD2 (6 bases). V was trimmed by 7 bases and J by 5 bases, leaving 9 bases between them. The germline V gene has CDR1 MNHEY and CDR2 SVGAGI. This CDR3 contains 12 residues. This CDR3 reads CASKGGENIQYF. CDR3 sequence (DNA): TGTGCCAGCAAAGGAGGGGAAAACATTCAGTACTTC.